The 27 T cell receptor beta chains below come from one sample, sequenced in a study of shared clonotypes between healthy human individuals. The assay was immunoSEQ multiplex PCR, and TCRdb's table has in-frame clones only and misses some. Of around 990,000 clones detected, 70% to 80% appear once; the ten largest clones hold 0.85% to 1%. Input material: memory CD4+ T cells from PBMCs. Subset meaning: CD45RA-negative fraction. These receptors all come from a man between 18 and 35 years old in good health. Some clones in this sample may be carry-over from other donors' samples.

This clone appeared many times. Other DNA sequences within the sample encode an identical CDR3. The rearrangement joins TRBV9 to TRBJ1-1, with 7 bases that match TRBD1. The CDR3 contains 15 residues. V was pared by 4 bases and J by 4 bases, with 10 bases of the junction left unmatched. Germline V lookup: CDR1 SGDLS, CDR2 YYNGEE. The CDR3 coding sequence is TGTGCCAGCAGCAGAGGGGTAACAGGGGCCACTGAAGCTTTCTTT. Translating it yields CASSRGVTGATEAFF.

The chain links TRBV6-6 to TRBJ1-6; D remains unclear. Trimming took off 6 bases at V and 8 bases at J, with 11 bases between the two ends. Germline CDR1 is MNHNY and CDR2 is SVGAGI (reference sequence). The CDR3 loop spans 13 amino acids. The DNA of the CDR3 is TGTGCCAGCAGCCCTTTGATGGATTCACCCCTCCACTTT. It encodes CASSPLMDSPLHF.

This clone has a single count. The chain recombines TRBV18 with TRBJ1-3, with TRBD1 as a possible D gene (5 bases). Per germline, CDR1 KGHSH and CDR2 LQKENI. The CDR3 consists of 16 residues. V was pared by 2 bases and J by 2 bases, with 13 bases between. CDR3 bases: TGTGCCAGCTCACCAACGGGGCCAGGGCCTGGAAACACCATATATTTT. The encoded protein is CASSPTGPGPGNTIYF. Supplemented by reference TRBV18 and TRBJ1-3, the full variable domain reads NAGVMQNPRHLVRRRGQEARLRCSPMKGHSHVYWYRQLPEEGLKFMVYLQKENIIDESGMPKERFSAEFPKEGPSILRIQQVVRGDSAAYFCASSPTGPGPGNTIYFGEGSWLTVV.

The chain couples TRBV5-4 to TRBJ1-2; D is ambiguous. Germline CDR1 SGHNT, CDR2 YYREEE (reference sequence). The CDR3 is 13 amino acids. Trimming took 2 bases from V and 4 from J, leaving 9 bases between them. The CDR3 sequence: CASSFGEVYGYTF. Written as DNA, the CDR3 is TGTGCCAGCAGCTTCGGGGAGGTCTATGGCTACACCTTC.

This chain links TRBV19 with TRBJ2-2; 8 bases are shared with TRBD2. Losses at the gene ends were 4 bases for V and 1 base for J; bases not matched to a gene: 2. Germline CDR1 is LNHDA and CDR2 is SQIVND (reference sequence). This CDR3 is built from 15 residues. The CDR3 region is CASSRTSLNTGELFF. For the CDR3, the DNA is TGTGCCAGTAGTAGGACTAGCCTGAACACCGGGGAGCTGTTTTTT. Using reference TRBV19 and TRBJ2-2 for the parts outside the CDR3, the full variable domain is DGGITQSPKYLFRKEGQNVTLSCEQNLNHDAMYWYRQDPGQGLRLIYYSQIVNDFQKGDIAEGYSVSREKKESFPLTVTSAQKNPTAFYLCASSRTSLNTGELFFGEGSRLTVL.

This sequence joins TRBV19 and TRBJ1-1, with 7 bases fitting TRBD1. Germline CDR1 reads LNHDA; CDR2 reads SQIVND (reference sequence). The length of the CDR3 is 17 residues. V shed 6 bases, J shed 0 bases, and the junction held 13 bases outside the gene matches. Here the CDR3 DNA reads TGTGCCAGTAGCCTGGACAGGCTTGGAGTAATGAACACTGAAGCTTTCTTT. This encodes CASSLDRLGVMNTEAFF.

This chain uses TRBV7-2 with TRBJ2-3; D remains ambiguous. Germline assignment: CDR1 SGHTA and CDR2 FQGNSA. The length of the CDR3 is 15 residues. V was shortened by 1 base and J by 6 bases, with 14 bases between the two germline ends. The CDR3 nucleotides are TGTGCCAGCAGCTTAGTGACCGGGCGTCCGGATACGCAGTATTTT. It codes for CASSLVTGRPDTQYF.

Concerning this clone: Given a much more abundant clone one base away, this may be a read error. This chain joins TRBV7-2 and TRBJ1-1, with D maybe TRBD1 (6 bases). The CDR3 is 16 residues long. Germline V CDR1 and CDR2: SGHTA, FQGNSA. CDR3 bases: TGTGCCAGCAGCCCCATGACCAGGGGCTGGGACACTGAAGTTTTCTTT. It encodes CASSPMTRGWDTEVFF.

The rearrangement links TRBV5-4 to TRBJ2-2; 9 bases are a match to TRBD1. Germline trimming cut 4 bases from V and 4 bases from J; bases unmatched to any gene: 11. The germline V gene encodes CDR1 SGHNT and CDR2 YYREEE (reference sequence). The CDR3 spans 17 residues. CDR3 coding DNA: TGTGCCAGCAGCCACAGGGGGCAGGGAGGGAGCACCGGGGAGCTGTTTTTT. Translated, it gives CASSHRGQGGSTGELFF.

The chain combines TRBV21-1 with TRBJ2-3. TRBV21-1 is a documented pseudogene. The CDR3 length is 15 residues. This chain's CDR3 is CASSNSGRGGDTQYF. Here the CDR3 DNA reads TGTGCCAGCAGCAATTCAGGCAGGGGAGGCGATACGCAGTATTTT.

V and J are TRBV30 and TRBJ1-5; 7 nucleotides line up with TRBD1. The junction had 7 bases not matched to a gene; V was cut back by 7 bases and J by 4 bases. From germline, CDR1 is GTSNPN and CDR2 SVGIG (reference sequence). There are 13 residues in the CDR3. For the CDR3, the DNA is TGTGCCTTCACAGAGGGGGCTAATCAGCCCCAGCATTTT. As protein: CAFTEGANQPQHF.

CDR3 amino acids: CASSEYSERTGELFF. CDR3 coding DNA: TGTGCCAGCAGTGAATATAGTGAGCGCACCGGGGAGCTGTTTTTT. V usage is TRBV2 and J usage is TRBJ2-2, with no clear D. The V end lost 2 bases, the J end lost 4 bases, and 11 bases lay between the germline ends. The CDR3 is 15 amino acids. CDR1 SNHLY and CDR2 FYNNEI come from the germline V gene.

This chain connects TRBV4-3 to TRBJ1-2; D gene uncertain. Per the germline V gene, CDR1 is LGHNA and CDR2 is YSLEER. Trimming removed 0 bases at V and 1 base at J, with 9 bases between. The CDR3 length is 15 residues. The CDR3 DNA reads as TGCGCCAGCAGCCAAGATCTTTGGGATAACTATGGCTACACCTTC. Its translation: CASSQDLWDNYGYTF.

For this clone: Germline is not matched at one junction end, which may reflect a read error. The V and J genes are TRBV4-1 and TRBJ2-4, with D unresolved. Germline CDR1 reads MGHRA; CDR2 reads YSYEKL. This CDR3 contains 10 residues. Here the CDR3 reads CASSQQHRDF. As DNA, the CDR3 is TGCGCCAGCAGCCAACAACATCGGGACTTC.

The gene calls are TRBV7-2 and TRBJ1-2, with D unclear. The CDR3 sequence is 17 residues long. Trimming cost V 1 base and J 0 bases, with 15 bases left between them. Germline lookup yields CDR1 SGHTA and CDR2 FQGNSA. Written as DNA, the CDR3 is TGTGCCAGCAGCTTAGTCCCGGCCCCACAAGCTAACTATGGCTACACCTTC. Translated: CASSLVPAPQANYGYTF.

CDR3 bases: TGTGCCAGCAGTATACGACCAGATTACGAGCAGTACTTC. Amino acid sequence: CASSIRPDYEQYF. This rearrangement joins TRBV6-1 to TRBJ2-7; no firm D call. Germline lookup yields CDR1 MNHNS and CDR2 SASEGT. V was pared by 5 bases and J by 4 bases, with 12 bases between. The CDR3 covers 13 residues.

Concerning this clone: The same CDR3 can be traced to other DNA sequences in this sample. The rearrangement uses TRBV6-4 and TRBJ2-3; D could derive from TRBD1 or TRBD2 (6 bases each). This CDR3 contains 13 residues. Germline V CDR1 and CDR2: MRHNA, SNTAGT. Trimming cost V 3 bases and J 3 bases, with 7 bases left between them. CDR3 sequence: CASSEGGTDTQYF. CDR3 bases: TGTGCCAGCAGTGAAGGGGGGACAGATACGCAGTATTTT.

The J gene is TRBJ1-1, the V gene TRBV6-6; a possible D gene is TRBD1 (5 bases). The CDR3 extends over 14 amino acids. Germline CDR1 and CDR2: MNHNY and SVGAGI (reference sequence). V was pared by 7 bases and J by 4 bases, with 16 bases between. This CDR3 is CASNFWGVGTEAFF. CDR3 nucleotides: TGTGCCAGCAATTTTTGGGGGGTGGGCACTGAAGCTTTCTTT.

Worth noting for this clone: Other nucleotide sequences in the sample specify the same CDR3. This chain connects TRBV9 to TRBJ2-7; D not certain. Germline CDR1 and CDR2: SGDLS and YYNGEE. Trimming pared 0 bases from V and 7 bases from J, leaving 5 bases between. The CDR3 sequence is 11 residues long. The CDR3 is CASSVGSEQYF. For the CDR3, the DNA is TGTGCCAGCAGCGTAGGCAGTGAGCAGTACTTC.

The rearrangement joins TRBV6-6 to TRBJ2-5, with a weak D call TRBD1 (5 bases). V lost 6 bases and J lost 0, with 11 bases in between. There are 14 residues in the CDR3. Germline V gene lookup returns CDR1 MNHNY and CDR2 SVGAGI (reference sequence). CDR3: CASSPRVDQETQYF. The DNA of the CDR3 is TGTGCCAGCAGCCCCAGGGTTGACCAAGAGACCCAGTACTTC.

V gene TRBV7-2 combines with J gene TRBJ2-5, with 11 bases that match TRBD1. The germline V gene has CDR1 SGHTA and CDR2 FQGNSA. After removal of 4 bases from V and 4 bases from J, the junction contained 2 bases not matched to a gene. The CDR3 runs 14 residues. Here the CDR3 reads CASSSDRGPETQYF. As DNA, the CDR3 is TGTGCCAGCAGCTCGGACAGGGGGCCAGAGACCCAGTACTTC.

Concerning this clone: This sequence may be a read error, since a much larger clone differs from it by one base. Other DNA sequences in the same sample also yield this CDR3. The V and J genes are TRBV30 and TRBJ2-2; 9 positions match TRBD2. Germline CDR1 reads GTSNPN; CDR2 reads SVGIG (reference sequence). V was pared by 2 bases and J by 5 bases, with 9 bases of the junction left unmatched. This CDR3 has 16 residues. The CDR3 here is CAWSSGLAGLTGELFF. The DNA of the CDR3 is TGTGCCTGGAGTAGCGGGCTAGCGGGGCTAACCGGGGAGCTGTTTTTT.

V and J are TRBV18 and TRBJ1-1, with 7 bases identical to TRBD1. The CDR3 sequence is 16 residues long. V shed 4 bases, J shed 1 base, and the junction held 9 bases outside the gene matches. Germline V gene lookup returns CDR1 KGHSH and CDR2 LQKENI. As DNA, the CDR3 is TGTGCCAGCTCACTTGAAGTCCGACAGGGGAACACTGAAGCTTTCTTT. It is translated as CASSLEVRQGNTEAFF.

The chain employs TRBV10-3 and TRBJ2-2; possibly TRBD2 for D (5 bases). This CDR3 region has 14 residues. Germline CDR1 ENHRY, CDR2 SYGVKD. With 9 bases removed from V and 3 bases from J, the gap between germline ends came to 14 bases. CDR3 nucleotides: TGTGCCATACAAGGAGGACGGGACACCGGGGAGCTGTTTTTT. This sequence encodes CAIQGGRDTGELFF.

The rearrangement uses TRBV29-1 and TRBJ1-3; D is uncertain. Trimming left V 6 bases short and J 3 bases short, with 9 bases between. This CDR3 spans 12 amino acids. CDR1 and CDR2 from the germline V gene are SQVTM and ANQGSEA. CDR3 sequence: CSVEWVGNTIYF. CDR3 sequence (DNA): TGCAGCGTCGAATGGGTTGGAAACACCATATATTTT.

Regarding this clone: This CDR3 is also generated by other DNA sequences in the sample. The chain combines TRBV7-9 with TRBJ2-3; 9 nucleotides align to TRBD2. Trimming at V came to 4 bases and at J to 1 base, leaving 3 bases not matched to a gene. The V gene's germline CDR1 is SEHNR and CDR2 FQNEAQ (reference sequence). The CDR3 is made up of 15 amino acids. The CDR3 protein is CASSSRTSGTDTQYF. Written as DNA, the CDR3 is TGTGCCAGCAGCTCCCGGACTAGCGGCACAGATACGCAGTATTTT.

Regarding this clone: The sample carries other DNA sequences with the same CDR3. The V and J genes are TRBV5-6 and TRBJ2-7; no reliable D call. The length of the CDR3 is 11 residues. Between the trimmed V and J ends, which lost 0 bases and 3 bases, there was a span of 1 base. Germline assignment: CDR1 SGHDT and CDR2 YYEEEE. The CDR3 sequence: CASSLDYEQYF. In DNA, the CDR3 is TGTGCCAGCAGCTTGGACTACGAGCAGTACTTC.